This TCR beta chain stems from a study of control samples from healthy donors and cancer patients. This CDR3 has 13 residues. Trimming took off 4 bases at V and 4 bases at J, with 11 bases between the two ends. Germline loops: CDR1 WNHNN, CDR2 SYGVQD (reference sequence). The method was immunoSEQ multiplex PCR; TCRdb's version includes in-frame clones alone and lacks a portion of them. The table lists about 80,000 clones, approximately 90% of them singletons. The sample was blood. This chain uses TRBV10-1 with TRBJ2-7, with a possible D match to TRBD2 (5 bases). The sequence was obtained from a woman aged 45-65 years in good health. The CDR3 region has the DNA TGCGCCAGCAGTGCGGTCGGGGTATACGAGCAGTACTTC. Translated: CASSAVGVYEQYF.